This record looks at one T cell receptor (beta chain) sequence and its context. Its antigen is not identified. The PCR had 60 Vbeta and 13 Jbeta primers. The assay was immunoSEQ multiplex PCR, and TCRdb's table has in-frame clones only and misses some. The sample holds just over 95,000 clones; less than 80% are singletons and the top ten take 4.1%. This sample was included in a study of cytomegalovirus exposure and HLA in healthy donors. The germline gives CDR1 MGHRA, CDR2 YSYEKL. The length of the CDR3 is 17 residues. J gave up 4 bases and V 4 bases, and 13 bases lay outside the gene matches. Findings and limits, study-wide: The listing of 150 to 200 TCR beta chains classed them as cytomegalovirus-associated.

This TCR was recovered from a middle-aged woman in good health and CMV-seropositive. This chain connects TRBV4-1 to TRBJ2-1, with 7 bases matching TRBD2. Sequenced: PBMCs. The CDR3 DNA follows: TGCGCCAGCAGCCGGGTCCAGTCCCTAGCGGCATACAATGAGCAGTTCTTC. It is translated as CASSRVQSLAAYNEQFF.